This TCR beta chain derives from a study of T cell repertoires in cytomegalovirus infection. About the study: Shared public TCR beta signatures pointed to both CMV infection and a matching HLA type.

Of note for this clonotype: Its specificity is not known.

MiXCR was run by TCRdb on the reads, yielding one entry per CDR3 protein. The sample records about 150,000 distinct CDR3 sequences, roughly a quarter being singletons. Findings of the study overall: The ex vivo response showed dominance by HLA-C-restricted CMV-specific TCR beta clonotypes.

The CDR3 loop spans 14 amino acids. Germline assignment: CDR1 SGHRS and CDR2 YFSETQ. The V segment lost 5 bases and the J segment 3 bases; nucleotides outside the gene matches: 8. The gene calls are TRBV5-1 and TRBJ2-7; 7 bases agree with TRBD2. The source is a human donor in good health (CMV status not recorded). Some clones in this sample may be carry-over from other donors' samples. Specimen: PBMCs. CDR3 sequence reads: CASRREGRIYEQYF. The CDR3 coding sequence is TGCGCCAGCAGAAGGGAGGGGCGCATCTACGAGCAGTACTTC.